Detailed here is one T cell receptor beta chain. Its antigen remains unidentified. The CDR3 contains 13 residues. CDR1 and CDR2 (germline): MDHEN, SYDVKM. Deletions cut 3 bases from V and 11 bases from J, with 14 bases between. This entry comes from a study of shared clonotypes between healthy human individuals. Whole-study results and caveats: Naive subsets generally exceeded memory subsets in estimated richness.

Recent acute infections and vaccinations were absent in the healthy HIV-negative adult donors. All participating donors were Caucasian adults from Nashville, Tennessee. Each cell subset's genomic DNA was divided evenly among several immunoSEQ plates. Sequenced by immunoSEQ multiplex PCR; TCRdb stores in-frame clones only, minus some. The sample has about 1.5 million clones, approximately 98% seen once. The genes are TRBV28 and TRBJ1-5; no reliable D call. The TCR originated in a man younger than 40 in good health. Material for sequencing was naive CD4+ T cells sorted from blood. Described subset: CD45RA+ positively selected. CDR3 region: CASSFPGLLSQHF. For the CDR3, the DNA is TGTGCCAGCAGTTTTCCCGGGCTCTTGTCCCAGCATTTT.